The source of this T cell receptor (beta chain) is a study of breast tumors, draining lymph nodes, adjacent tissues. Samples came from axillary lymph nodes draining the breast cancer. This clonotype has a single count. The target antigen is unknown. Germline V gene data show CDR1 as MGHDK and CDR2 as SYGVNS. The CDR3 has 13 amino acids. V was trimmed by 6 bases and J by 4 bases, leaving 12 bases between them. TCRdb processed the multiplex PCR reads anew with MiXCR; each CDR3 protein has one entry. The data contain around 300,000 distinct CDR3 sequences, 30% of them singletons. Overall study results and limits: Luminal-like breast cancer showed significantly greater tumor-nontumor repertoire similarity than basal-like breast cancer did. Tumor T cell lymph node origin was a supported hypothesis, not proven. Compared with lymph nodes, tumors were less diverse; compared with nontumor tissue, more.

The rearrangement uses TRBV25-1 and TRBJ1-2; D unresolved. Sequencing input: axillary lymph node tissue. The source of this sequence is a female donor with breast cancer. Some clones in this sample may be carry-over from other donors' samples. The CDR3 coding sequence is TGTGCCAGCAGCGATCGAGCGGGCTATGGCTACACCTTC. This sequence encodes CASSDRAGYGYTF.